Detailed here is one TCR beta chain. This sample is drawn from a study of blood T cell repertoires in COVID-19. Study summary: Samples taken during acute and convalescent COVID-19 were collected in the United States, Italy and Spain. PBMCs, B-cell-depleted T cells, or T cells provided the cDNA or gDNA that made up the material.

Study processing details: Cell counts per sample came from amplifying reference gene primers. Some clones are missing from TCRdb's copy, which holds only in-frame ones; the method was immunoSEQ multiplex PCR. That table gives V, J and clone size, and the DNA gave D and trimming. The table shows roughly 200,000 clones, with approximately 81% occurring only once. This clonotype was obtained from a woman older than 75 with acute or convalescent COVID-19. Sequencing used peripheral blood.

CDR3 loop: CASSLRGQGNEQYF. CDR3 in DNA: TGTGCCAGCAGCTTAAGAGGACAGGGGAACGAGCAGTACTTC. V gene TRBV11-1 combines with J gene TRBJ2-7; 9 bases align to TRBD1. With 2 bases clipped from V and 5 bases from J, the junction kept 4 bases outside the gene matches. Germline CDR1 reads SGHAT; CDR2 reads FQDESV (reference sequence). This CDR3 has 14 residues.